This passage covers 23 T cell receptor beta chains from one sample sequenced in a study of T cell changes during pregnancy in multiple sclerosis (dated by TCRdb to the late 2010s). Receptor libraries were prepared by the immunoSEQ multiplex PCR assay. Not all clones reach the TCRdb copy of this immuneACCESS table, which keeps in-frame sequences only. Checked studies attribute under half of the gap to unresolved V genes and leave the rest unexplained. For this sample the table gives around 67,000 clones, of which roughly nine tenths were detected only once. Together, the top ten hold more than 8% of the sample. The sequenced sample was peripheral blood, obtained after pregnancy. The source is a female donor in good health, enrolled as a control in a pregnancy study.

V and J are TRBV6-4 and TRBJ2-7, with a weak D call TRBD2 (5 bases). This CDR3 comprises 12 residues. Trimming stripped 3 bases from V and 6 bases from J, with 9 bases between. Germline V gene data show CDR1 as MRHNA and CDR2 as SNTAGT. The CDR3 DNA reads TGTGCCAGCAGTGATTTGAGCGGCGAGCAGTACTTC. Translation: CASSDLSGEQYF.

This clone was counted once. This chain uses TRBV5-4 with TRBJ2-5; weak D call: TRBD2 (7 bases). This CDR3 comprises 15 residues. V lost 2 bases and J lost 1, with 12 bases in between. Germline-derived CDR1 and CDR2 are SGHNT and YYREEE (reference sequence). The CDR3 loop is CASSLNREGQETQYF. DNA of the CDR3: TGTGCCAGCAGCTTAAACAGGGAGGGCCAAGAGACCCAGTACTTC.

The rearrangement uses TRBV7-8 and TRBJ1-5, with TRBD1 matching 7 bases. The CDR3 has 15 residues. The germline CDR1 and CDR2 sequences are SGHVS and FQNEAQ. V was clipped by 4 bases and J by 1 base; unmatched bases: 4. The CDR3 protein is CASSSETGSNQPQHF. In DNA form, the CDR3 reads TGTGCCAGCAGCTCAGAGACAGGGAGCAATCAGCCCCAGCATTTT.

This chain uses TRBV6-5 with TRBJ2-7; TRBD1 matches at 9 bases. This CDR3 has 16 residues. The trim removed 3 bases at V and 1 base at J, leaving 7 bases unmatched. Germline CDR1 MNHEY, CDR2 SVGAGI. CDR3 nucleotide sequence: TGTGCCAGCAGTTATACCCCGGGACAGGGTTCCTACGAGCAGTACTTC. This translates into CASSYTPGQGSYEQYF.

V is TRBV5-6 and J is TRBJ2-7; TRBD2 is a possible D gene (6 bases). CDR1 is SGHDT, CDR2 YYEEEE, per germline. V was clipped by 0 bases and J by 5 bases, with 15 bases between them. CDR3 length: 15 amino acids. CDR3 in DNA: TGTGCCAGCAGCTTGGGGGTTGGGGCGGGGAACGAGCAGTACTTC. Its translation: CASSLGVGAGNEQYF.

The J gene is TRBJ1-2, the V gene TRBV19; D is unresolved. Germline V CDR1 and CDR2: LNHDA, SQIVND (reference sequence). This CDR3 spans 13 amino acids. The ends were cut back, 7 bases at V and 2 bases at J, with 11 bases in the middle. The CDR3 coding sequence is TGTGCCAGTACCGTCGACGGGAACTATGGCTACACCTTC. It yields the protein CASTVDGNYGYTF.

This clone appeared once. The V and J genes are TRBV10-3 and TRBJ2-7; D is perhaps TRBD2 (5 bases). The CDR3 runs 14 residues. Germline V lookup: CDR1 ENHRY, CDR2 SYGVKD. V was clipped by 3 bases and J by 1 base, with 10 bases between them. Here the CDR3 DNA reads TGTGCCATCAGTGAAGGCGGGTCGTCCTACGAGCAGTACTTC. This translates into CAISEGGSSYEQYF.

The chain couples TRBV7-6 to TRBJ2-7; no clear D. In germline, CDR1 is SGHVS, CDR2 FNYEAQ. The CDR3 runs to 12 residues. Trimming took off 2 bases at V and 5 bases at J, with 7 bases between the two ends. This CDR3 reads CASSLLRDEQYF. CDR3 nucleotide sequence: TGTGCCAGCAGCTTACTTCGGGACGAGCAGTACTTC.

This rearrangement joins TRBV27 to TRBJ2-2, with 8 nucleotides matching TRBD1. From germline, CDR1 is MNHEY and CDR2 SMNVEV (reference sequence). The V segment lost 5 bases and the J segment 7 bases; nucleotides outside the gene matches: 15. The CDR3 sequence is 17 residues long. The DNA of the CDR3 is TGTGCCAGCAGTGAGATAGGACAGGGAAGCAGGAACGGGGAGCTGTTTTTT. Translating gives CASSEIGQGSRNGELFF.

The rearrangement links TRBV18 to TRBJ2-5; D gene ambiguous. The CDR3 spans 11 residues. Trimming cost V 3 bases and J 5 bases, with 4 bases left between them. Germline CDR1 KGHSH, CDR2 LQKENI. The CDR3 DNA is TGTGCCAGCTCACCTCTGGAGACCCAGTACTTC. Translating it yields CASSPLETQYF.

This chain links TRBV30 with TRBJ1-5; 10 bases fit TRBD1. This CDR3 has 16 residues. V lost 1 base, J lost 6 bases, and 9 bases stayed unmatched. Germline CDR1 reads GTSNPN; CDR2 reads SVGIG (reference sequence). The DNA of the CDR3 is TGTGCCTGGAGTGGGGGGACAGGGGAGGCTCGTCAGCCCCAGCATTTT. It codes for CAWSGGTGEARQPQHF.

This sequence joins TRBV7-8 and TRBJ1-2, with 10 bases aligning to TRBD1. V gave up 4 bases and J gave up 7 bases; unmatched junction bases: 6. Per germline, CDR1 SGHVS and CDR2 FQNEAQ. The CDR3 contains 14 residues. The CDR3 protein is CASSSRDRGSGYTF. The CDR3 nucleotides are TGTGCCAGCAGCTCCCGGGACAGGGGAAGTGGCTACACCTTC.

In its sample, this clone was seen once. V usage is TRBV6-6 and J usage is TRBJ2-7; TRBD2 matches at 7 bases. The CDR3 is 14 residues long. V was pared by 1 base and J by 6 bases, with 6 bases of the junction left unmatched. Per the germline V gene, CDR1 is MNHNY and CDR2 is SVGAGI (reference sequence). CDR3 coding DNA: TGTGCCAGCAGTTACTTGGCGGGAGTTTCCGAGCAGTACTTC. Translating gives CASSYLAGVSEQYF.

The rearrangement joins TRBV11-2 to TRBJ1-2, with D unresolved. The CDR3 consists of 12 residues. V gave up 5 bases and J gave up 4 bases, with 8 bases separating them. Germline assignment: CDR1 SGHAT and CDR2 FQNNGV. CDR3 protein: CASSPSSYGYTF. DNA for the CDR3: TGTGCCAGCAGCCCCAGTTCCTATGGCTACACCTTC.

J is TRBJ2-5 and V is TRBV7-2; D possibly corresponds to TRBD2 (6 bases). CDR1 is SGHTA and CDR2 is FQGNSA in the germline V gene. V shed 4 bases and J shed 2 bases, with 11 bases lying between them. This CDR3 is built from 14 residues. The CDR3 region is CASSYRGSQETQYF. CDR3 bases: TGTGCCAGCAGCTATCGGGGGAGTCAAGAGACCCAGTACTTC.

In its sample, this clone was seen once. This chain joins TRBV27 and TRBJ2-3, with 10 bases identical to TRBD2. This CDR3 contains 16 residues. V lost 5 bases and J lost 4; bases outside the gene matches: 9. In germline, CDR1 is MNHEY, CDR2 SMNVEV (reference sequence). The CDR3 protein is CASSTLAGGGADTQYF. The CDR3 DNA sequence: TGTGCCAGCAGTACCTTAGCGGGGGGCGGGGCAGATACGCAGTATTTT.

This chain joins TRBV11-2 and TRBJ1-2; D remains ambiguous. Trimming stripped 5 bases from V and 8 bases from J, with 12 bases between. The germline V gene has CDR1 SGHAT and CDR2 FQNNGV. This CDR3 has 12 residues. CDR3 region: CASSPVNRGYTF. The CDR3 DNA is TGTGCCAGCAGCCCAGTTAACAGAGGCTACACCTTC.

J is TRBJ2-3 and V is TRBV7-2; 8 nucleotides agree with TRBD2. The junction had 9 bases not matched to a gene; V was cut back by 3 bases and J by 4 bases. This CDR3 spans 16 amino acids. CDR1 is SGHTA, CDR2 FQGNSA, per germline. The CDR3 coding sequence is TGTGCCAGCAGCTTTAAGCCGGGAGGGGGGTCAGATACGCAGTATTTT. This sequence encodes CASSFKPGGGSDTQYF.

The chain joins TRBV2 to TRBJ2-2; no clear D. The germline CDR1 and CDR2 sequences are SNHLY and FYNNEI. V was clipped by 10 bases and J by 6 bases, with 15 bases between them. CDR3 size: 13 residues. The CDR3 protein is CATFSERPGELFF. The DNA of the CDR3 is TGTGCCACCTTTTCGGAGCGCCCCGGGGAGCTGTTTTTT.

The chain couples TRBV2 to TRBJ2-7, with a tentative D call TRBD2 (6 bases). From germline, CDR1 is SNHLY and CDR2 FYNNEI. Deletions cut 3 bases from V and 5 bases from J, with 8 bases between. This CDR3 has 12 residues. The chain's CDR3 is CASSETSNEQYF. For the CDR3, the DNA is TGTGCCAGCAGTGAGACTAGTAACGAGCAGTACTTC.

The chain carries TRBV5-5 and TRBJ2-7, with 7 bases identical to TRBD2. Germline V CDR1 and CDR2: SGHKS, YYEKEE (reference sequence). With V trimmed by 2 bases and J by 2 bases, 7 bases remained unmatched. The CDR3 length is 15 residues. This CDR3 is CASSFRDYFTYEQYF. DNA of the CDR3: TGTGCCAGCAGCTTCCGGGACTACTTTACCTACGAGCAGTACTTC.

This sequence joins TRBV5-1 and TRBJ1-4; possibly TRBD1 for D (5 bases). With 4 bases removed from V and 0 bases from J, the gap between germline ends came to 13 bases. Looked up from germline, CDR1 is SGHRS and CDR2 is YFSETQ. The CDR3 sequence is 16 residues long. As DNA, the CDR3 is TGCGCCAGCAGCCCATGGACATCTGCAACTAATGAAAAACTGTTTTTT. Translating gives CASSPWTSATNEKLFF.

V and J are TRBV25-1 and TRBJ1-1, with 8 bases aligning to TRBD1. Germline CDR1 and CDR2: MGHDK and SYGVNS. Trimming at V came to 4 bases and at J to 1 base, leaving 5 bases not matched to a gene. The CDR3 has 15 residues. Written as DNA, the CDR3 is TGTGCCAGCAGTGTGTGGACAGGGACGAACACTGAAGCTTTCTTT. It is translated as CASSVWTGTNTEAFF.